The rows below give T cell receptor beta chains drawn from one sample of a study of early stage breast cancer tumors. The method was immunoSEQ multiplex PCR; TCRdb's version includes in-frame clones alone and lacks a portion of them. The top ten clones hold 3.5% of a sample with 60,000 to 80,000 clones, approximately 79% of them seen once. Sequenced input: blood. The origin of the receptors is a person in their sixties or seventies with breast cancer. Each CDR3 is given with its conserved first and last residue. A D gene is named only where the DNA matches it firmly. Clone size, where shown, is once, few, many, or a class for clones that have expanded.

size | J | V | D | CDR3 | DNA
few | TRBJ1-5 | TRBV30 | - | CAWSPSSNQPQHF | TGTGCCTGGAGTCCATCGAGCAATCAGCCCCAGCATTTT
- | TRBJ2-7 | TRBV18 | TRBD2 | CASSPSTSGSYSYEQYF | TGTGCCAGCTCACCATCCACTAGCGGGTCATACTCCTACGAGCAGTACTTC
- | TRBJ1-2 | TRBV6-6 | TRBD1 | CASILFARDSYGYTF | TGTGCCAGCATCCTATTTGCTCGGGACAGCTATGGCTACACCTTC
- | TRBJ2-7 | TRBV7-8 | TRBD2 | CASCGGPGFEQYF | TGTGCCAGCTGCGGGGGGCCGGGGTTCGAGCAGTACTTC
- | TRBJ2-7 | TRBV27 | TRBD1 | CASSWIQGTSYEQYF | TGTGCCAGCAGTTGGATACAGGGGACCTCCTACGAGCAGTACTTC
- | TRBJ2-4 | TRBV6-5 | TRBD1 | CATWTGRAKNIQYF | TGTGCCACCTGGACAGGCCGGGCCAAAAACATTCAGTACTTC
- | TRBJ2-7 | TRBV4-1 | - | CASSQGLAEQYF | TGCGCCAGCAGCCAAGGGCTAGCCGAGCAGTACTTC
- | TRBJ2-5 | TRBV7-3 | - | CASSSGPPGLETQYF | TGTGCCAGCAGCTCGGGACCTCCGGGACTAGAGACCCAGTACTTC
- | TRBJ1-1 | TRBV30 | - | CAWRYPEAFF | TGTGCCTGGAGGTACCCTGAAGCTTTCTTT
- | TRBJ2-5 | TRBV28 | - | CASSPGQETQYF | TGTGCCAGCAGCCCCGGCCAAGAGACCCAGTACTTC
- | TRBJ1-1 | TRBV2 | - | CASSELSGTEAFF | TGTGCCAGCAGTGAACTCAGCGGGACTGAAGCTTTCTTT
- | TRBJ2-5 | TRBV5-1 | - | CASSLGGRRETQYF | TGCGCCAGCAGCTTGGGAGGCAGACGGGAGACCCAGTACTTC
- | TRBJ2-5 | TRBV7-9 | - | CASSRLAEFGQETQYF | TGTGCCAGCAGCAGACTTGCGGAGTTCGGTCAAGAGACCCAGTACTTC
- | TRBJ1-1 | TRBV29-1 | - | CSVPGAGLGAFF | TGCAGCGTCCCCGGGGCGGGTCTGGGAGCTTTCTTT
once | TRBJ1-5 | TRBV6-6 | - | CASSFSNQPQHF | TGTGCCAGCAGCTTTAGCAATCAGCCCCAGCATTTT
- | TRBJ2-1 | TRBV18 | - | CASSPGRFEQFF | TGTGCCAGCTCACCAGGGCGTTTCGAGCAGTTCTTC
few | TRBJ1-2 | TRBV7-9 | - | CASSQGTTVMGYTF | TGTGCCAGCAGCCAAGGGACAACTGTAATGGGCTACACCTTC
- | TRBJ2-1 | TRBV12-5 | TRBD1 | CASGLDLGQGANEQFF | TGTGCTAGTGGTTTGGATCTTGGACAGGGGGCTAATGAGCAGTTCTTC
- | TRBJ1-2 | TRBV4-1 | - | CASSQADRSGYTF | TGCGCCAGCAGCCAAGCAGACAGATCTGGCTACACCTTC
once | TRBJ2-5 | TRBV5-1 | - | CASSYRVQAPETQYF | TGCGCCAGCAGCTACCGGGTCCAGGCCCCGGAGACCCAGTACTTC
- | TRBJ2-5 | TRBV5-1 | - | CASSLLGETQYF | TGCGCCAGCAGCTTGTTAGGGGAGACCCAGTACTTC
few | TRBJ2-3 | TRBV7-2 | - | CASVPRGSTDTQYF | TGTGCCAGCGTACCGAGGGGAAGCACAGATACGCAGTATTTT
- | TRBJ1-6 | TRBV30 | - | CAWTQGSSSSYNSPLHF | TGTGCCTGGACCCAAGGAAGCTCGAGCTCCTATAATTCACCCCTCCACTTT
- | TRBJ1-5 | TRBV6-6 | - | CASSYAVNQPQHF | TGTGCCAGCAGTTACGCCGTTAATCAGCCCCAGCATTTT
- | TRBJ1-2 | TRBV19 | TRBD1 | CASSTGQGLYYGYTF | TGTGCCAGTAGTACCGGACAGGGACTTTACTATGGCTACACCTTC
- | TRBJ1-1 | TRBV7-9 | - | CASSLVGATTEAFF | TGTGCCAGCAGCTTAGTGGGGGCTACCACTGAAGCTTTCTTT
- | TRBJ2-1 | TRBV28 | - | CATLGGGYNEQFF | TGTGCCACCCTGGGGGGAGGATACAATGAGCAGTTCTTC
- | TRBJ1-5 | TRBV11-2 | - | CASSLGPNQPQHF | TGTGCCAGCAGCTTGGGACCCAATCAGCCCCAGCATTTT
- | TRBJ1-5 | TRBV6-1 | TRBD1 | CASSEVLGRDSDQPQHF | TGTGCCAGCAGTGAGGTTTTAGGTCGGGACAGTGATCAGCCCCAGCATTTT
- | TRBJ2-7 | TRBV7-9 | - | CASSWTGQLGEQYF | TGTGCCAGCAGTTGGACTGGCCAATTAGGGGAGCAGTACTTC
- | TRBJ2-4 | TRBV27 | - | CASTSRAKNIQYF | TGTGCCAGCACCAGTAGGGCCAAAAACATTCAGTACTTC
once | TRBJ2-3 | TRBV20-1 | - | CSATNTDTQYF | TGCAGTGCGACTAACACAGATACGCAGTATTTT
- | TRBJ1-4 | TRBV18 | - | CASSRTINEKLFF | TGTGCCAGCTCCCGTACCATTAATGAAAAACTGTTTTTT
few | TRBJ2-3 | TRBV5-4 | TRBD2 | CASSSTSGQQYF | TGTGCCAGCAGCTCCACTAGCGGCCAACAGTATTTT